Listed below are T cell receptor beta chains from one sample, sequenced in a study of cytomegalovirus exposure and HLA in healthy donors. The table came from immunoSEQ multiplex PCR; TCRdb's copy has only in-frame clones and leaves some out. The sample shows about 82,000 clones, 84% of them seen only once. Specimen: PBMCs. Receptors were obtained from a man between 65 and 80 years old in good health and CMV-seropositive. Both conserved end residues are part of each CDR3. Each record gives: CDR3 length, clone size, J gene, V gene, D gene, CDR3 DNA, CDR3 protein. D genes are given only for firm matches. Part of the rows lack a size; the others show once, few, many or a class for expanded clones.

length: 14
size: -
J: TRBJ1-2
V: TRBV18
D: -
DNA: TGTGCCAGCTCATCCGGCGGGCCTAACTATGGCTACACCTTC
CDR3: CASSSGGPNYGYTF

length: 14
size: -
J: TRBJ2-2
V: TRBV7-9
D: -
DNA: TGTGCCAGCAGCTTTAGCGACTACACCGGGGAGCTGTTTTTT
CDR3: CASSFSDYTGELFF

length: 15
size: -
J: TRBJ2-5
V: TRBV30
D: -
DNA: TGTGCCTGGAGTGTAGGCAGGGGAGACCAAGAGACCCAGTACTTC
CDR3: CAWSVGRGDQETQYF

length: 14
size: once
J: TRBJ2-3
V: TRBV18
D: -
DNA: TGTGCCAGCTCACCGACAGAGCGCACAGATACGCAGTATTTT
CDR3: CASSPTERTDTQYF

length: 15
size: -
J: TRBJ1-1
V: TRBV5-4
D: -
DNA: TGTGCCAGCGGGCTTGAGGAGGCTATGAACACTGAAGCTTTCTTT
CDR3: CASGLEEAMNTEAFF

length: 12
size: -
J: TRBJ1-1
V: TRBV10-3
D: TRBD1
DNA: TGTGCCATCGGGACAGAGAACACTGAAGCTTTCTTT
CDR3: CAIGTENTEAFF

length: 14
size: -
J: TRBJ2-3
V: TRBV6-6
D: TRBD1
DNA: TGTGCCAGCAGTCCGACAGGGGTGGCAGATACGCAGTATTTT
CDR3: CASSPTGVADTQYF

length: 17
size: -
J: TRBJ2-3
V: TRBV7-9
D: TRBD2
DNA: TGTGCCAGCAGCTTAAGTGAGACTAGCCCTGGGGCAGATACGCAGTATTTT
CDR3: CASSLSETSPGADTQYF

length: 12
size: -
J: TRBJ2-7
V: TRBV10-3
D: TRBD1
DNA: TGTGCCATCAGTGAACAGGGGTACGAGCAGTACTTC
CDR3: CAISEQGYEQYF

length: 15
size: -
J: TRBJ2-7
V: TRBV14
D: -
DNA: TGTGCCAGCAGCCAAGAGAGTATCAGGGCCCACGAGCAGTACTTC
CDR3: CASSQESIRAHEQYF

length: 14
size: medium-sized
J: TRBJ2-3
V: TRBV4-1
D: TRBD2
DNA: TGCGCCAGCAGTAGAGCGGGAGCTACAGATACGCAGTATTTT
CDR3: CASSRAGATDTQYF

length: 15
size: -
J: TRBJ1-2
V: TRBV6-1
D: -
DNA: TGTGCCAGCCTTCTGGAGGGGCCGTCCGACTATGGCTACACCTTC
CDR3: CASLLEGPSDYGYTF

length: 13
size: -
J: TRBJ1-4
V: TRBV6-6
D: TRBD1
DNA: TGTGCCAGCAGCAGGGACAGTAATGAAAAACTGTTTTTT
CDR3: CASSRDSNEKLFF

length: 13
size: -
J: TRBJ2-7
V: TRBV6-1
D: -
DNA: TGTGCCAGCAGCCAAGACAGGTTCGGCGAGCAGTACTTC
CDR3: CASSQDRFGEQYF

length: 17
size: -
J: TRBJ2-1
V: TRBV5-1
D: TRBD2
DNA: TGCGCCAGCAGCTTACCGCGGGGGGGTATCATGTCCAATGAGCAGTTCTTC
CDR3: CASSLPRGGIMSNEQFF

length: 15
size: -
J: TRBJ2-1
V: TRBV12-5
D: TRBD2
DNA: TGTGCTAGTGGTTTCGGACTAGCGGGGGAAAATGAGCAGTTCTTC
CDR3: CASGFGLAGENEQFF

length: 18
size: -
J: TRBJ2-1
V: TRBV2
D: -
DNA: TGTGCCAGCAGTGAATGGGGAGCGGGTGAGGGCCGCTACAATGAGCAGTTCTTC
CDR3: CASSEWGAGEGRYNEQFF

length: 18
size: -
J: TRBJ2-3
V: TRBV4-2
D: -
DNA: TGTGCCAGCAGCCAAGTAGTGAGCAGGCTAGGGAGTGCAGATACGCAGTATTTT
CDR3: CASSQVVSRLGSADTQYF

length: 14
size: -
J: TRBJ1-4
V: TRBV27
D: -
DNA: TGTGCCAGCAGCCGCCTCAGGGGAAATGAAAAACTGTTTTTT
CDR3: CASSRLRGNEKLFF

length: 15
size: -
J: TRBJ2-1
V: TRBV14
D: -
DNA: TGTGCCAGCAGCCCCCGCCTCGCTATTTACAATGAGCAGTTCTTC
CDR3: CASSPRLAIYNEQFF

length: 15
size: -
J: TRBJ2-2
V: TRBV6-5
D: TRBD2
DNA: TGTGCCAGCAGTTACAGCGGGACTTCCACCGGGGAGCTGTTTTTT
CDR3: CASSYSGTSTGELFF

length: 15
size: -
J: TRBJ2-1
V: TRBV4-1
D: TRBD2
DNA: TGCGCCAGCAGCCAGGGACTAGCGGGAGTCAGTGAGCAGTTCTTC
CDR3: CASSQGLAGVSEQFF

length: 18
size: -
J: TRBJ2-7
V: TRBV5-4
D: TRBD2
DNA: TGTGCCAGCAGCACCCGGGAGGGGAGGGCCCCAGGGCCATACGAGCAGTACTTC
CDR3: CASSTREGRAPGPYEQYF

length: 12
size: few
J: TRBJ1-1
V: TRBV6-4
D: -
DNA: TGTGCCAGCAGTGACTCGAACGGAGGAGCTTTCTTT
CDR3: CASSDSNGGAFF

length: 16
size: -
J: TRBJ2-3
V: TRBV7-9
D: -
DNA: TGTGCCAGCAGCCCAGGACATCAAGGAGGCACAGATACGCAGTATTTT
CDR3: CASSPGHQGGTDTQYF

length: 14
size: -
J: TRBJ2-3
V: TRBV5-1
D: TRBD2
DNA: TGCGCCAGCAGCCGCGCTAGCGGCCCAGATACGCAGTATTTT
CDR3: CASSRASGPDTQYF

length: 14
size: -
J: TRBJ1-1
V: TRBV5-1
D: TRBD1
DNA: TGCGCCAGCAGCTCCGGGACAGGGGGCACTGAAGCTTTCTTT
CDR3: CASSSGTGGTEAFF

length: 15
size: -
J: TRBJ2-5
V: TRBV5-8
D: TRBD1
DNA: TGTGCCAGCAGCCCCTGGACAGGGGGACAAGAGACCCAGTACTTC
CDR3: CASSPWTGGQETQYF

length: 13
size: -
J: TRBJ2-3
V: TRBV19
D: -
DNA: TGTGCCAGTAGTATCAGTAATGCAGATACGCAGTATTTT
CDR3: CASSISNADTQYF

length: 15
size: -
J: TRBJ2-7
V: TRBV7-3
D: TRBD1
DNA: TGTGCCAGCAGCCCCGAGGGACAGGGGCAATACGAGCAGTACTTC
CDR3: CASSPEGQGQYEQYF

length: 12
size: once
J: TRBJ1-1
V: TRBV28
D: TRBD1
DNA: TGTGCCACCGGACAGGGAAAGACTGAAGCTTTCTTT
CDR3: CATGQGKTEAFF

length: 14
size: -
J: TRBJ1-5
V: TRBV18
D: -
DNA: TGTGCCAGCTCAGCTCAGGGTTACAATCAGCCCCAGCATTTT
CDR3: CASSAQGYNQPQHF

length: 15
size: -
J: TRBJ2-7
V: TRBV30
D: TRBD1
DNA: TGTGCCTGGAGTGTTGCCGGGACAGGGCGCTACGAGCAGTACTTC
CDR3: CAWSVAGTGRYEQYF

length: 15
size: -
J: TRBJ1-1
V: TRBV18
D: TRBD1
DNA: TGTGCCAGCTCCCTGAGAGGAACAGGGGGTTTCGGAGCTTTCTTT
CDR3: CASSLRGTGGFGAFF

length: 15
size: once
J: TRBJ1-5
V: TRBV6-1
D: -
DNA: TGTGCCAGCAGTCTTGAGCGGGATAGCAATCAGCCCCAGCATTTT
CDR3: CASSLERDSNQPQHF

length: 17
size: -
J: TRBJ2-6
V: TRBV10-3
D: TRBD2
DNA: TGTGCCATCAGTGTGGGGGGGATCTACTCTGGGGCCAACGTCCTGACTTTC
CDR3: CAISVGGIYSGANVLTF

length: 15
size: once
J: TRBJ2-5
V: TRBV5-8
D: -
DNA: TGTGCCAGCAGCCCGGAGAAGGGGCGCCAAGAGACCCAGTACTTC
CDR3: CASSPEKGRQETQYF

length: 14
size: -
J: TRBJ2-5
V: TRBV7-7
D: TRBD1
DNA: TGTGCTAGCAGCTCGGGACAGTGGAAAGAGACCCAGTACTTC
CDR3: CASSSGQWKETQYF